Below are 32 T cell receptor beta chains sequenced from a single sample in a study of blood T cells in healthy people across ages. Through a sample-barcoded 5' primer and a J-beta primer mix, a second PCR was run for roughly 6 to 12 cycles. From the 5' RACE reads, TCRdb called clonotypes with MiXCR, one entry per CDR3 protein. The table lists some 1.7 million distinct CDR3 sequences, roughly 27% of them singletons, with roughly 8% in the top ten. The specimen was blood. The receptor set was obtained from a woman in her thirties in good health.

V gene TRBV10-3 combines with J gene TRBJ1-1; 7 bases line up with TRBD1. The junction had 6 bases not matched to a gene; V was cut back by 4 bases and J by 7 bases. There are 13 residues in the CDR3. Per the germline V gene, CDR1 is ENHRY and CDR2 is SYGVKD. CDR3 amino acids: CAISAGQHDEAFF. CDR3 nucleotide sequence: TGTGCCATCAGTGCGGGACAGCACGATGAAGCTTTCTTT.

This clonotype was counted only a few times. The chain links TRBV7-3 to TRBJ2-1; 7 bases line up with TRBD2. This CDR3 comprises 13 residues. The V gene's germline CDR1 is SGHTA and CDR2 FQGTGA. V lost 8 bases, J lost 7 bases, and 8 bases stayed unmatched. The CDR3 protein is CASSLAEKNEQFF. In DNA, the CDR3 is TGTGCCAGCTCCCTAGCGGAAAAAAATGAGCAGTTCTTC.

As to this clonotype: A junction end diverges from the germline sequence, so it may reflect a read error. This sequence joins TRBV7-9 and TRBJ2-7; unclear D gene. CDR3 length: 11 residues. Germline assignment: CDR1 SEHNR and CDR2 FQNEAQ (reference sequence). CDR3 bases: TGTGCCGGCAGCTTCGGTCCAGGGCAGTACTTC. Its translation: CAGSFGPGQYF.

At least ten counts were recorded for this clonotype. The CDR3 reads CASSQDGKGYEQYF. The CDR3 DNA is TGCGCCAGCAGCCAAGATGGGAAGGGATACGAGCAGTACTTC. V is TRBV4-1 and J is TRBJ2-7; unclear D gene. Germline-derived CDR1 and CDR2 are MGHRA and YSYEKL. There are 14 residues in the CDR3. The ends were cut back, 0 bases at V and 4 bases at J, with 10 bases in the middle.

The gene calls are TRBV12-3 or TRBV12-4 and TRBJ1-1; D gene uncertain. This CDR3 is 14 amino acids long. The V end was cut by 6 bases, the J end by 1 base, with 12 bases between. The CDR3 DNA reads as TGTGCCAGCAGCTCCCAGAGAGGGAACACTGAAGCTTTCTTT. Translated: CASSSQRGNTEAFF.

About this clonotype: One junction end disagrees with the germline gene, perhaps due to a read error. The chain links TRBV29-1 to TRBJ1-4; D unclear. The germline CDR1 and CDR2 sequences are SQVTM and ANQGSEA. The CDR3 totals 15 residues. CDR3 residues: CSVRGYSATNEKRFF. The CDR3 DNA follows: TGCAGCGTTCGAGGGTACAGTGCAACTAATGAAAAACGGTTTTTT.

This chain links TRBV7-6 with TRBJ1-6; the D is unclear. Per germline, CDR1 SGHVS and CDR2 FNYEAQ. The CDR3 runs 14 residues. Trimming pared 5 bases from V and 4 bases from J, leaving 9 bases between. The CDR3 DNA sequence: TGTGCCAGCAGCCCCGGACTGTATAATTCACCCCTCCACTTT. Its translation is CASSPGLYNSPLHF.

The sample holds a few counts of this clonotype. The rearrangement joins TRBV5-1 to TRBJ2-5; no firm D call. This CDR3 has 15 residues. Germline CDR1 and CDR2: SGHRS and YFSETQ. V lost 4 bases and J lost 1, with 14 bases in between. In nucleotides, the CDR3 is TGCGCCAGCAGCCAGGTAGTCGTGTCCCAAGAGACCCAGTACTTC. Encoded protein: CASSQVVVSQETQYF. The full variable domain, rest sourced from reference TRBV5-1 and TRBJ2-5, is KAGVTQTPRYLIKTRGQQVTLSCSPISGHRSVSWYQQTPGQGLQFLFEYFSETQRNKGNFPGRFSGRQFSNSRSEMNVSTLELGDSALYLCASSQVVVSQETQYFGPGTRLLVL.

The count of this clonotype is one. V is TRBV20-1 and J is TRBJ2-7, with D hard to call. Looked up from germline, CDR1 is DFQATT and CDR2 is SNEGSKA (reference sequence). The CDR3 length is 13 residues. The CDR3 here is CNAFKGDSYEQYF. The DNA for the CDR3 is TGCAATGCCTTCAAAGGCGACTCCTACGAGCAGTACTTC.

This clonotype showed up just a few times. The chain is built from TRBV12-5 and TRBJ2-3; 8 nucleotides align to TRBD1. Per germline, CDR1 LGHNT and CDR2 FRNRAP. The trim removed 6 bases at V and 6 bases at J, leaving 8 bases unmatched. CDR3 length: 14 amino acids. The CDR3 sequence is CASGTGEVIDTQYF. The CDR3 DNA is TGTGCTAGTGGGACAGGGGAAGTCATCGATACGCAGTATTTT.

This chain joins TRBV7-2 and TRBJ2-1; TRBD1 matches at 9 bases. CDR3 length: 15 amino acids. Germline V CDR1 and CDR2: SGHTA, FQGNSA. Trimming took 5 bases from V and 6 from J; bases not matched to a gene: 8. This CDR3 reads CASSPDRGGFNEQFF. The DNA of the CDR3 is TGTGCCAGCAGCCCAGACAGGGGGGGTTTCAATGAGCAGTTCTTC.

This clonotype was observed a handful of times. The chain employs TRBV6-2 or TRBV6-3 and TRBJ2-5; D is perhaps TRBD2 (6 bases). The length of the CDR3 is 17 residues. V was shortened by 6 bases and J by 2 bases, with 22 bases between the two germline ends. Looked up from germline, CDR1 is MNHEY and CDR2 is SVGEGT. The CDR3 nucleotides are TGTGCCAGCAGCCCACTACCTAGCGCCGGCTTTCAAGAGACCCAGTACTTC. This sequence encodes CASSPLPSAGFQETQYF.

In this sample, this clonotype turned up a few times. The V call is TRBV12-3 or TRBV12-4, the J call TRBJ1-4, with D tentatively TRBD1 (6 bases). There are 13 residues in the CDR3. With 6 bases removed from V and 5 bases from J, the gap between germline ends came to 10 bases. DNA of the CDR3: TGTGCCAGCAGGGACAGAGAAAATGAAAAACTGTTTTTT. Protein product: CASRDRENEKLFF.

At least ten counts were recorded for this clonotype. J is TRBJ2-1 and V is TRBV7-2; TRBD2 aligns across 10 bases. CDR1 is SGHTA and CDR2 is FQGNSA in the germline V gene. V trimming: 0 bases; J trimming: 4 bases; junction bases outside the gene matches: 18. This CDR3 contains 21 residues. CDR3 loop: CASSLAPPQREGRSTYNEQFF. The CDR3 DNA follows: TGTGCCAGCAGCTTAGCGCCACCCCAGCGGGAGGGCCGATCCACATACAATGAGCAGTTCTTC.

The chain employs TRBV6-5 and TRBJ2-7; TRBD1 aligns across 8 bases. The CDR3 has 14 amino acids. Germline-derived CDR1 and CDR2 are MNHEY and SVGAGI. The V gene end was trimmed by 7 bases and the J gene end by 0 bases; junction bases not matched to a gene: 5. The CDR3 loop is CASMWDRFSYEQYF. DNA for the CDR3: TGTGCCAGCATGTGGGACAGGTTCTCCTACGAGCAGTACTTC.

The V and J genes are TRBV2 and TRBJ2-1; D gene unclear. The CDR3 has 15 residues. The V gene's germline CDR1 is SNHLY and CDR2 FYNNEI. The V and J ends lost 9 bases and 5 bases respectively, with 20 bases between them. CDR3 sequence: CARMALIGRNNEQFF. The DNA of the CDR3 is TGTGCCAGAATGGCCCTTATCGGTAGGAACAATGAGCAGTTCTTC.

The CDR3 sequence: CASSQKPGGMMNTEAFF. The CDR3 DNA follows: TGCGCCAGCAGCCAAAAACCAGGGGGGATGATGAACACTGAAGCTTTCTTT. The chain couples TRBV4-1 to TRBJ1-1; 7 nucleotides line up with TRBD1. CDR3 length equals 17 residues. V trimming: 2 bases; J trimming: 0 bases; junction bases outside the gene matches: 9. The germline V gene has CDR1 MGHRA and CDR2 YSYEKL.

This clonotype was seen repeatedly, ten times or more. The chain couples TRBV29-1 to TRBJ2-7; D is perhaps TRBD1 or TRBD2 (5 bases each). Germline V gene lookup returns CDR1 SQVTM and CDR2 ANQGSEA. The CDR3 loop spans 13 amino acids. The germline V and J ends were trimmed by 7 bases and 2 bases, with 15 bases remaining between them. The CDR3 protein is CSAFRDGTYEQYF. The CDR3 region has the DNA TGCAGCGCCTTCCGGGACGGGACCTACGAGCAGTACTTC.

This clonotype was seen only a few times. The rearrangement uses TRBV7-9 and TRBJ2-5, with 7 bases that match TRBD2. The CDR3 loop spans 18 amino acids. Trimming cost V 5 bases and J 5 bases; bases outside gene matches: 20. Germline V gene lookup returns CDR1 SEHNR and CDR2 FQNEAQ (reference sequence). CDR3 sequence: CASSPSPGASGAGETQYF. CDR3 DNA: TGTGCCAGCAGCCCCTCACCCGGGGCTAGCGGAGCGGGGGAGACCCAGTACTTC.

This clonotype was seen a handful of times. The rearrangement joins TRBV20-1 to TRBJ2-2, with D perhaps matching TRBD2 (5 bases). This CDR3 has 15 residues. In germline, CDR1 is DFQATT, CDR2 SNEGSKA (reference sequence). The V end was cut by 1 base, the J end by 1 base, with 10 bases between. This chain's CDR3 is CSARVNSVNTGELFF. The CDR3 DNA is TGCAGTGCTAGAGTTAATAGCGTGAACACCGGGGAGCTGTTTTTT.

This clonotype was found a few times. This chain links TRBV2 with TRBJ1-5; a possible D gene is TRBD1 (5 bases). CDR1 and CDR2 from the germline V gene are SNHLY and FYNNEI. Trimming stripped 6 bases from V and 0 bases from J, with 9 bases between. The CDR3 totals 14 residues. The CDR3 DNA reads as TGTGCCAGCAGCGACCAGGGTAGCAATCAGCCCCAGCATTTT. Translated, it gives CASSDQGSNQPQHF.

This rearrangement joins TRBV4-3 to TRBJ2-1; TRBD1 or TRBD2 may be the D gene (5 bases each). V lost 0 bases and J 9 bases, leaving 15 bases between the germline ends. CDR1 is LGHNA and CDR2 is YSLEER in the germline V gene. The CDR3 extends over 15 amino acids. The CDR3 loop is CASSQEVVWGIEQFF. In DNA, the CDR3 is TGCGCCAGCAGCCAAGAAGTAGTTTGGGGGATTGAGCAGTTCTTC.

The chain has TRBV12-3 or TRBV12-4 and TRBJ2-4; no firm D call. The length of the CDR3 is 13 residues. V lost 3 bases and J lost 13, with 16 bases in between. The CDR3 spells CASSLALEQRQYF. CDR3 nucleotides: TGTGCCAGCAGTTTGGCCCTAGAACAACGGCAGTACTTC.

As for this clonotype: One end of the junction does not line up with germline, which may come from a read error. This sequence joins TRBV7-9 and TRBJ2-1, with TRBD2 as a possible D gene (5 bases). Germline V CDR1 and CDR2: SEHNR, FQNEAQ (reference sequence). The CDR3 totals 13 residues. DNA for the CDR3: TGTGCCAGCAGCTTAGGCCTAGCAAATGGGCAGTTCTTC. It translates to CASSLGLANGQFF.

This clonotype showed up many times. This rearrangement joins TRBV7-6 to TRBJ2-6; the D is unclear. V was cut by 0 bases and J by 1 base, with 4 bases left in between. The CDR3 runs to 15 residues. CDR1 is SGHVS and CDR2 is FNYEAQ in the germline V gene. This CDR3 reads CASSLAQSGANVLTF. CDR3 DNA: TGTGCCAGCAGCTTAGCCCAATCTGGGGCCAACGTCCTGACTTTC.

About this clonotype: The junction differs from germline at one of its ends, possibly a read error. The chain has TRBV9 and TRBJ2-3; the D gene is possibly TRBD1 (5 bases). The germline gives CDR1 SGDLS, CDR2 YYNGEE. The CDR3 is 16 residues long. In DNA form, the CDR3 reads TGTGCCAACAGCTTACACCAGGGTAACCCTGGGGATACGCAGTATTTT. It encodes CANSLHQGNPGDTQYF.

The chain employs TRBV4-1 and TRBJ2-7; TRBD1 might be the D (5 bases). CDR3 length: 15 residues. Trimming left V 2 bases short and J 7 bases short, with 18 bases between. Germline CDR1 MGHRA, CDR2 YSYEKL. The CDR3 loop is CASSQTSTPGREQYF. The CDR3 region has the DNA TGCGCCAGCAGCCAAACCAGCACGCCAGGGCGAGAGCAGTACTTC.

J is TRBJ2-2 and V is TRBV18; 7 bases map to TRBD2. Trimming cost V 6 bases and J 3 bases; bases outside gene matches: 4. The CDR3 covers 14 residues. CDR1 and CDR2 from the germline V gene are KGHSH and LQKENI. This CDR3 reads CASSAGVDTGELFF. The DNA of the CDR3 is TGTGCCAGCTCGGCGGGAGTAGACACCGGGGAGCTGTTTTTT.

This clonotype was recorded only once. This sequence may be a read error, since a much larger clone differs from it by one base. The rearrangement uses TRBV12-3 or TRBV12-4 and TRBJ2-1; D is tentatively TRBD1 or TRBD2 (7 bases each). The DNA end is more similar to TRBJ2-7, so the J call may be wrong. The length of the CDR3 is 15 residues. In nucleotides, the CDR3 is TGTGCCAGCAGTTTAGTCCAGGGGGGGGACAATGAGCAGTACTTC. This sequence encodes CASSLVQGGDNEQYF.

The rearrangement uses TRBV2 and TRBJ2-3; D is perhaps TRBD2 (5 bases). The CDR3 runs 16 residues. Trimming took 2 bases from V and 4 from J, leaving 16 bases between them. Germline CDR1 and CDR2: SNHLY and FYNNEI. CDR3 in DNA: TGTGCCAGCAGTGAATATGCGGGTGAGAGGGCAGATACGCAGTATTTT. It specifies CASSEYAGERADTQYF.

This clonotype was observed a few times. CDR3 in DNA: TGTGCCAGCTCACCAAACGGACTAGGCTCACAAGAGACCCAGTACTTC. It specifies CASSPNGLGSQETQYF. The V gene is TRBV18, the J gene TRBJ2-5; 7 bases agree with TRBD2. The V segment lost 2 bases and the J segment 2 bases; nucleotides outside the gene matches: 8. This CDR3 has 16 residues. Per the germline V gene, CDR1 is KGHSH and CDR2 is LQKENI.

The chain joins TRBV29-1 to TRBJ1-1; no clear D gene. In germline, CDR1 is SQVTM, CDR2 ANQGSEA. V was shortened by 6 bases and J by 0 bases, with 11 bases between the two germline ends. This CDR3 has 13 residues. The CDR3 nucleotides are TGCAGCGTGGAGGGTAAATTGAACACTGAAGCTTTCTTT. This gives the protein CSVEGKLNTEAFF.